The 9 T cell receptor beta chains presented below share a single source sample, sequenced in a study of control samples from healthy donors and cancer patients. Only in-frame clones appear in the TCRdb table, and some are missing; sequencing was by immunoSEQ multiplex PCR. This sample has around 90,000 clones, with about 83% found just once. Sequenced: blood. The receptors derive from a woman in her 40s in good health.

The V and J genes are TRBV11-3 and TRBJ2-1; D possibly corresponds to TRBD1 (6 bases). The V gene lost 5 bases and the J gene lost 6 bases, with 17 bases spanning the gap. Looked up from germline, CDR1 is SGHNT and CDR2 is YENEEA. This CDR3 has 15 amino acids. CDR3 sequence: CASSTGQAGLNEQFF. CDR3 bases: TGTGCCAGCAGCACGGGACAAGCTGGTCTCAATGAGCAGTTCTTC.

This rearrangement joins TRBV27 to TRBJ2-1; D remains unclear. Germline-derived CDR1 and CDR2 are MNHEY and SMNVEV (reference sequence). Trimming shortened V by 6 bases and J by 0 bases, and 6 bases separated the two germline ends. The CDR3 is 13 amino acids. CDR3 sequence reads: CASRSNSYNEQFF. The CDR3 DNA sequence: TGTGCCAGCAGATCGAACTCCTACAATGAGCAGTTCTTC.

The gene calls are TRBV6-5 and TRBJ1-2; TRBD1 aligns across 8 bases. CDR3 size: 14 residues. Germline CDR1 MNHEY, CDR2 SVGAGI. Trimming at V came to 5 bases and at J to 4 bases, leaving 6 bases not matched to a gene. The CDR3: CASSLRTGFYGYTF. The CDR3 coding sequence is TGTGCCAGCAGTCTGCGGACAGGGTTCTATGGCTACACCTTC.

This rearrangement joins TRBV7-2 to TRBJ2-2; no definite D call. Germline CDR1 reads SGHTA; CDR2 reads FQGNSA. This CDR3 is built from 15 residues. V was trimmed by 5 bases and J by 1 base, leaving 11 bases between them. For the CDR3, the DNA is TGTGCCAGCAGCCCCGGACCGGGGAACACCGGGGAGCTGTTTTTT. Residues: CASSPGPGNTGELFF.

This clone was detected once. This chain connects TRBV3-1 (or the pseudogene TRBV3-2) to TRBJ2-3; TRBD2 matches 11 bases. CDR1 is LGHDT and CDR2 is YNNKEL in the germline V gene (reference sequence). The CDR3 length is 17 residues. J lost 5 bases, V lost 0 bases, and 7 bases had no gene match. CDR3 coding DNA: TGTGCCAGCAGCCAAGAGGGACTAGCGGTCAAGTTAGATACGCAGTATTTT. It specifies CASSQEGLAVKLDTQYF.

This rearrangement joins TRBV28 to TRBJ2-1; D might be TRBD2 (5 bases). Per germline, CDR1 MDHEN and CDR2 SYDVKM. There are 16 residues in the CDR3. Trimming cost V 4 bases and J 7 bases, with 20 bases left between them. CDR3 coding DNA: TGTGCCAGCAGTTCCGCATCTGGGCCTTCGGGGAATGAGCAGTTCTTC. It codes for CASSSASGPSGNEQFF.

The chain uses TRBV11-3 and TRBJ2-1; D could derive from TRBD1 or TRBD2 (5 bases each). The CDR3 has 16 residues. CDR1 is SGHNT, CDR2 YENEEA, per germline. Trimming left V 4 bases short and J 1 base short, with 14 bases between. CDR3 protein: CASSSPGAVSYNEQFF. CDR3 DNA: TGTGCCAGCAGCTCTCCCGGGGCGGTGTCCTACAATGAGCAGTTCTTC.

This clone has only a few counts. Additional DNA sequences in this sample encode the identical CDR3. This chain uses TRBV7-9 with TRBJ2-7; the match to TRBD1 covers 7 bases. J was trimmed by 2 bases and V by 1 base; bases with no gene match: 5. CDR1 SEHNR and CDR2 FQNEAQ come from the germline V gene (reference sequence). The CDR3 totals 15 residues. The CDR3 DNA reads as TGTGCCAGCAGCTTAGGACAGGGTGCCCCCTACGAGCAGTACTTC. It yields the protein CASSLGQGAPYEQYF.

The J gene is TRBJ2-4, the V gene TRBV15; weak D call: TRBD1 (6 bases). CDR3 length: 18 amino acids. The germline gives CDR1 LNHNV, CDR2 YYDKDF (reference sequence). Trimming shortened V by 0 bases and J by 8 bases, and 23 bases separated the two germline ends. The CDR3 DNA sequence: TGTGCCACCAGCAGAGATCGTGGACAGACTCTCCGGGAACACATTCAGTACTTC. This sequence encodes CATSRDRGQTLREHIQYF.